What follows describes a single TCR beta chain. V dropped 1 base and J dropped 0 bases, with 14 bases sitting between them. The CDR3 is made up of 17 amino acids. Treatment denoted: oral pan-JAK inhibitor, 5-10 mg twice daily. RNA extraction and reverse transcription yielded cDNA as sequencing template. The protocol was immunoSEQ multiplex PCR, while the TCRdb copy is restricted to in-frame clones and leaves out a portion. Of roughly 210,000 clones listed, around two fifths are singletons. The data were obtained in a study of CD8+ T cells in alopecia areata. This clonotype was sampled from a human donor with alopecia areata. The sample in question was CD4+ T cells sorted from blood, obtained at roughly week 38, from a patient treated with tofacitinib. This chain links TRBV23-1 with TRBJ2-3; D may be TRBD1 (5 bases). TRBV23-1 is annotated as an ORF whose role is uncertain. The CDR3 DNA reads as TGCGCCAGCAGTCAATTAGGCCTCAGGGTTAGCACAGATACGCAGTATTTT. Residues: CASSQLGLRVSTDTQYF.